This paragraph covers one T cell receptor (beta chain) sequence. TCRdb's copy holds only in-frame clones and misses some; the assay was immunoSEQ multiplex PCR. The table shows about 190,000 clones, with about 90% occurring only once. This sample stems from a study of control samples from healthy donors and cancer patients. This receptor was obtained from a young man in good health. Sequencing was performed on blood.

This CDR3 reads CASSIEGTPKIVTF. The CDR3 bases are TGTGCCAGTAGTATAGAGGGGACCCCTAAGATCGTCACCTTC. The chain employs TRBV19 and TRBJ1-2, with D possibly TRBD1 on 5 matching bases. Germline values: CDR1 LNHDA, CDR2 SQIVND (reference sequence). The CDR3 has 14 amino acids. V was cut by 0 bases and J by 13 bases, with 18 bases left in between.